The rows below give T cell receptor beta chains drawn from one sample of a study of TIL therapy for anti-PD-1-resistant metastatic lung cancer. Sequencing was performed with immunoSEQ multiplex PCR; in TCRdb, only in-frame clones are kept and a portion is missing. Counted here are 55,000 to 65,000 clones, around 63% occurring once; the ten biggest clones make up less than 8%. This specimen was blood, taken at baseline. The source is a person aged 25-85 years with non-small cell lung cancer. Each CDR3 is given with its conserved first and last residue. Each record gives: D gene, clone size, V gene, J gene, CDR3 DNA, CDR3 protein. A D gene is named only where the DNA matches it firmly. Rows give clone size only sometimes, using once, few, many, or a class for an expanded clone.

NA	NA	TRBV6-6	TRBJ1-4	TGTGCCAGCAGCTTGAGACGGAATGAAAAACTGTTTTTT	CASSLRRNEKLFF
NA	NA	TRBV9	TRBJ2-1	TGTGCCAGCAGCTATAGGACAGACCCAAGGGGCAATGAGCAGTTCTTC	CASSYRTDPRGNEQFF
NA	NA	TRBV7-7	TRBJ2-7	TGTGCTAGCAGCTTAAGATGTTCCTGTCAGACTTCCTACGAGCAGTACTTC	CASSLRCSCQTSYEQYF
NA	NA	TRBV28	TRBJ2-7	TGTGCCAGCAGTTTGGGCGTCACCTACGAGCAGTACTTC	CASSLGVTYEQYF
TRBD1	NA	TRBV2	TRBJ2-7	TGTGCCAGCAGCGGGACAGGGGGACACGAGCAGTACTTC	CASSGTGGHEQYF
TRBD2	NA	TRBV19	TRBJ2-1	TGTGCCAGCTCGGGACTAGGCACAGGCAATGAGCAGTTCTTC	CASSGLGTGNEQFF
TRBD1	few	TRBV28	TRBJ1-5	TGTGCCAGCGCTTCTTTTGGGGAGGCAGGGGGTAGGAGCAATCAGCCCCAGCATTTT	CASASFGEAGGRSNQPQHF
NA	once	TRBV15	TRBJ2-5	TGTGCCACCAGCAGACGGCAGCGCGAGGGGACCCAGTACTTC	CATSRRQREGTQYF
NA	NA	TRBV28	TRBJ1-6	TGTGCCAGCAGTTTGGCGCAAGATAATTCACCCCTCCACTTT	CASSLAQDNSPLHF
NA	few	TRBV19	TRBJ1-2	TGTGCCAGTAGTACCGTCGAGGGCAGCCCCTATGGCTACACCTTC	CASSTVEGSPYGYTF
NA	NA	TRBV11-3	TRBJ2-1	TGTGCCAGCAGCTTTTCGGGGATTTGGAATGAGCAGTTCTTC	CASSFSGIWNEQFF
NA	NA	TRBV7-9	TRBJ1-1	TGTGCCAGCAGCACAGGGACCTTGAACACTGAAGCTTTCTTT	CASSTGTLNTEAFF
NA	NA	TRBV29-1	TRBJ2-7	TGCAGCGTTGAAGGAAAAGGTTACGAGCAGTACTTC	CSVEGKGYEQYF
NA	NA	TRBV6-5	TRBJ1-2	TGTGCCAGCAGAGGACAGAGAGCTAACTATGGCTACACCTTC	CASRGQRANYGYTF
NA	once	TRBV7-8	TRBJ2-3	TGTGCCAGCAGCCTGACCCGAAAGAGATACGCGCAGTATTTT	CASSLTRKRYAQYF
NA	NA	TRBV7-8	TRBJ1-5	TGTGCCAGCAGCCATCGGGCCGGGACACCAAATCAGCCCCAGCATTTT	CASSHRAGTPNQPQHF
NA	few	TRBV6-1	TRBJ1-2	TGTGCCAGCAAAGGTCGTTGGGGGGTAAGCTATGGCTACACCTTC	CASKGRWGVSYGYTF
NA	NA	TRBV19	TRBJ1-1	TGTGCCAGTAGTCCCAGTCTGAACACTGAAGCTTTCTTT	CASSPSLNTEAFF
NA	few	TRBV19	TRBJ1-1	TGTGCCAGTAATTCGGCCTCTGCGAACACTGAAGCTTTCTTT	CASNSASANTEAFF
NA	NA	TRBV19	TRBJ2-7	TGTGCCAGTAGTATAGGAACCTACGAGCAGTACTTC	CASSIGTYEQYF
NA	NA	TRBV15	TRBJ2-5	TGTGCCACCAGCTCACGGAGCCTCAGGGAGACCCAGTACTTC	CATSSRSLRETQYF
NA	NA	TRBV14	TRBJ2-5	TGTGCCAGCAGCCGAGAGGGACCGCCGTACCAAGAGACCCAGTACTTC	CASSREGPPYQETQYF
TRBD2	NA	TRBV19	TRBJ2-3	TGTGCCAGTAGACTAGCGGGAGGGGATACGCAGTATTTT	CASRLAGGDTQYF
NA	NA	TRBV2	TRBJ1-1	TGTGCCAGCAGGCTCAGGTTTTATGGCACTGAAGCTTTCTTT	CASRLRFYGTEAFF
NA	few	TRBV11-3	TRBJ1-4	TGTGCCAGCACCATGGGCTTTGATGGGGCGAAACTGTTTTTT	CASTMGFDGAKLFF
TRBD2	NA	TRBV6-1	TRBJ2-7	TGTGCCAGCAGTGAAGGGACTAGCGGACCCTACGAGCAGTACTTC	CASSEGTSGPYEQYF
NA	NA	TRBV11-3	TRBJ2-5	TGTGCCAGCAGCTTAGCAGGGGGGCAAGAGACCCAGTACTTC	CASSLAGGQETQYF
NA	NA	TRBV5-1	TRBJ2-7	TGCGCCAGCAGCTTGTTTTCGACAGCCGACGAGCAGTACTTC	CASSLFSTADEQYF
NA	NA	TRBV6-1	TRBJ1-2	TGTGCCAGCAGTGAAGCTTTCCAAGACTATGGCTACACCTTC	CASSEAFQDYGYTF
NA	NA	TRBV7-9	TRBJ2-1	TGTGCCAGTAGCGGTAGCTCCTACAATGAGCAGTTCTTC	CASSGSSYNEQFF
TRBD1	NA	TRBV2	TRBJ1-3	TGTGCCAGTCTTGGACAGGGAGGTCCCTCTGGAAACACCATATATTTT	CASLGQGGPSGNTIYF
TRBD1	once	TRBV6-6	TRBJ2-7	TGTGCCAGCAGGTCCCCGGGACAGGGCTACGAGCAGTACTTC	CASRSPGQGYEQYF